A single sample is the source of the 8 T cell receptor beta chains below, sequenced in a study of cytomegalovirus exposure and HLA in healthy donors. The data were produced by immunoSEQ multiplex PCR, yet TCRdb's version contains in-frame clones alone and is incomplete. Of hundreds of thousands of clones in the sample, roughly 85% are singletons; the top ten hold roughly 5.5%. Sequenced material: PBMCs. These receptor sequences come from a woman aged 18-29 years in good health and CMV-seronegative.

The chain combines TRBV4-1 with TRBJ1-2, with D perhaps TRBD1 (5 bases). Germline values: CDR1 MGHRA, CDR2 YSYEKL. V gave up 0 bases and J gave up 1 base, with 12 bases separating them. This CDR3 is built from 16 residues. This CDR3 reads CASSQEVTAINYGYTF. The CDR3 coding sequence is TGCGCCAGCAGCCAAGAGGTGACAGCAATTAACTATGGCTACACCTTC.

There are a few counts of this clone. This CDR3 is also generated by other DNA sequences in the sample. V and J are TRBV9 and TRBJ2-1; a weak D match, TRBD2 (6 bases). The germline V and J ends were trimmed by 0 bases and 0 bases, with 7 bases remaining between them. Germline V gene data show CDR1 as SGDLS and CDR2 as YYNGEE. CDR3 size: 15 residues. The CDR3 protein is CASSVDGGSYNEQFF. CDR3 DNA: TGTGCCAGCAGCGTAGACGGGGGCTCCTACAATGAGCAGTTCTTC.

This clone showed up just a few times. The chain joins TRBV2 to TRBJ1-2; 8 bases map to TRBD1. The germline CDR1 and CDR2 sequences are SNHLY and FYNNEI. This CDR3 is built from 14 residues. The J segment lost 7 bases and the V segment lost 7 bases, leaving 11 bases of the junction unmatched. The CDR3 region has the DNA TGTGCCAGCACATTCCAAACTCAGGGGGCTGGCTACACCTTC. Its translation: CASTFQTQGAGYTF.

The rearrangement links TRBV7-2 to TRBJ2-7, with D perhaps given as TRBD1 or TRBD2 (5 bases each). The CDR3 is 15 residues long. V dropped 1 base and J dropped 0 bases, with 10 bases sitting between them. Looked up from germline, CDR1 is SGHTA and CDR2 is FQGNSA. CDR3 region: CASSLDGGTSYEQYF. The CDR3 DNA reads TGTGCCAGCAGCTTAGATGGGGGAACCTCCTACGAGCAGTACTTC.

V is TRBV28 and J is TRBJ1-5; D is unresolved. CDR3 length: 15 amino acids. CDR1 and CDR2 (germline): MDHEN, SYDVKM. Trimming took off 5 bases at V and 11 bases at J, with 22 bases between the two ends. CDR3 residues: CASSIIVAGILAQHF. CDR3 sequence (DNA): TGTGCCAGCAGTATTATTGTGGCCGGTATTTTAGCCCAGCATTTT.

The V call is TRBV5-6, the J call TRBJ1-1, with D unresolved. The length of the CDR3 is 12 residues. CDR1 SGHDT and CDR2 YYEEEE come from the germline V gene. V was trimmed by 0 bases and J by 2 bases, leaving 2 bases between them. This CDR3 reads CASSLANTEAFF. The CDR3 region has the DNA TGTGCCAGCAGCTTGGCCAACACTGAAGCTTTCTTT.

The chain is built from TRBV18 and TRBJ1-6; D is unclear. V shed 2 bases and J shed 9 bases, with 8 bases lying between them. The CDR3 extends over 13 amino acids. The V gene's germline CDR1 is KGHSH and CDR2 LQKENI. CDR3 loop: CASSPEGVSPLHF. The CDR3 bases are TGTGCCAGCTCACCAGAGGGTGTTTCACCCCTCCACTTT. The whole variable domain, filled in from reference TRBV18 and TRBJ1-6, reads NAGVMQNPRHLVRRRGQEARLRCSPMKGHSHVYWYRQLPEEGLKFMVYLQKENIIDESGMPKERFSAEFPKEGPSILRIQQVVRGDSAAYFCASSPEGVSPLHFGNGTRLTVT.

The chain combines TRBV28 with TRBJ2-7, with 7 bases aligning to TRBD1. This CDR3 is 13 amino acids long. V was clipped by 4 bases and J by 0 bases; unmatched bases: 0. The germline V gene has CDR1 MDHEN and CDR2 SYDVKM. The CDR3 loop is CASSWDSSYEQYF. For the CDR3, the DNA is TGTGCCAGCAGTTGGGACAGCTCCTACGAGCAGTACTTC.